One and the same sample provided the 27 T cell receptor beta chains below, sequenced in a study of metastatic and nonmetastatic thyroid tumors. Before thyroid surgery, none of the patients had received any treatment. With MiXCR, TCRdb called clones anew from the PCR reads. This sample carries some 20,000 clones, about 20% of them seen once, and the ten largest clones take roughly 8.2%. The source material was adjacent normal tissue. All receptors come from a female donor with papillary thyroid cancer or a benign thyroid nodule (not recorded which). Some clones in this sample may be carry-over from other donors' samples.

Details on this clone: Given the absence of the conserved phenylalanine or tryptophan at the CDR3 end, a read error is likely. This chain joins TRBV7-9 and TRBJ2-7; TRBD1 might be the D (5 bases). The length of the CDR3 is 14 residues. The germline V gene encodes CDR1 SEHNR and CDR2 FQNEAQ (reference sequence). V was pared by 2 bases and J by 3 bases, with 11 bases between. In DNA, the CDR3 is TGTGCCAGCAGCTTAATTGGGGCCATCTACGAGCAGTACATC. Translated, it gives CASSLIGAIYEQYI.

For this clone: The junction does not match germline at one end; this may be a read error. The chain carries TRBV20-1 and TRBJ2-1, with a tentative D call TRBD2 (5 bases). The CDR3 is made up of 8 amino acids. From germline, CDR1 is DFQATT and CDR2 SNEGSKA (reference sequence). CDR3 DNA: TGCAGTGCTACGGGGAGTTCGTTC. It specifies CSATGSSF.

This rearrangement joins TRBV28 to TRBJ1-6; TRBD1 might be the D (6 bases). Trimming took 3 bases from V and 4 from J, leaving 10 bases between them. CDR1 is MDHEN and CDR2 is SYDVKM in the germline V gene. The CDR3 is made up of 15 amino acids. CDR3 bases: TGTGCCAGCAGTTTGATGGGACATTATAATTCACCCCTCCACTTT. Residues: CASSLMGHYNSPLHF.

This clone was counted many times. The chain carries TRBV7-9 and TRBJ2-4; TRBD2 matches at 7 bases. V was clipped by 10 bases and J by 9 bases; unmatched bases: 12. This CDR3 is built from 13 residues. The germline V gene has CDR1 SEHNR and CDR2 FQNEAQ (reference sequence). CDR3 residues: CATGLESQSIQYF. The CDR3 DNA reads TGTGCCACCGGACTAGAGTCCCAAAGCATTCAGTACTTC.

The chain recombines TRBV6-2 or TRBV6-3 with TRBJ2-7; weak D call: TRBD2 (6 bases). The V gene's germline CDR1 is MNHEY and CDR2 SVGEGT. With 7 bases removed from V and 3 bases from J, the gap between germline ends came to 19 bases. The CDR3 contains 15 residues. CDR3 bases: TGTGCCAGCACCGACCCTAGCGTTAACTACTACGAGCAGTACTTC. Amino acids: CASTDPSVNYYEQYF.

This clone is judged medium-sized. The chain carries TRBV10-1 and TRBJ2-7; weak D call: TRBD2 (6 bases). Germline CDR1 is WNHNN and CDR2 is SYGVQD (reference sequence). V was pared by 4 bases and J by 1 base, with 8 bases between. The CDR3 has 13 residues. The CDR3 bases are TGCGCCAGCAGTGGCGGGGTATCCTACGAGCAGTACTTC. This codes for CASSGGVSYEQYF.

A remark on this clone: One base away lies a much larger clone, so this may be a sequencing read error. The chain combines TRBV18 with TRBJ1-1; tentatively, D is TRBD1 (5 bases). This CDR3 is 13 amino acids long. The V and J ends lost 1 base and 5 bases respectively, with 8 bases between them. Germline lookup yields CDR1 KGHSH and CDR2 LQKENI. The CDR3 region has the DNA TGTGCCAGCTCACCACTGAGGGGAACTGAAGCTTTCTTT. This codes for CASSPLRGTEAFF.

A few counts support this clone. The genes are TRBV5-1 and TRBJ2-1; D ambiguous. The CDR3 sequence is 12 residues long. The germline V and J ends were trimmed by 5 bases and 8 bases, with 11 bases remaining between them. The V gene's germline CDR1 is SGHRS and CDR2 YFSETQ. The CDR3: CASRGNSYEQFF. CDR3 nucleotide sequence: TGCGCCAGCAGAGGGAACTCGTATGAGCAGTTCTTC. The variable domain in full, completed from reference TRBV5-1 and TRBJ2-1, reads KAGVTQTPRYLIKTRGQQVTLSCSPISGHRSVSWYQQTPGQGLQFLFEYFSETQRNKGNFPGRFSGRQFSNSRSEMNVSTLELGDSALYLCASRGNSYEQFFGPGTRLTVL.

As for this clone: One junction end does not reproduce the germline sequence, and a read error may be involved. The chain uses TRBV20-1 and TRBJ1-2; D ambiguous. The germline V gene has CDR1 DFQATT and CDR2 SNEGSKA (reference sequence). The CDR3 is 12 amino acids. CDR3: CSARLGYYGSTF. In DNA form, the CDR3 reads TGCAGTGCCCGGCTGGGTTACTATGGCTCCACCTTC.

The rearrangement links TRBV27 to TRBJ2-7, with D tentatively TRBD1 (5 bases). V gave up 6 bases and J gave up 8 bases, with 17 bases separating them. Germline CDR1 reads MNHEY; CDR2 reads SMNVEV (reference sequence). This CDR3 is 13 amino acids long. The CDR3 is CASRLLQGGKQYV. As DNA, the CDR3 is TGTGCCAGCAGGTTGCTTCAGGGTGGAAAGCAGTACGTC.

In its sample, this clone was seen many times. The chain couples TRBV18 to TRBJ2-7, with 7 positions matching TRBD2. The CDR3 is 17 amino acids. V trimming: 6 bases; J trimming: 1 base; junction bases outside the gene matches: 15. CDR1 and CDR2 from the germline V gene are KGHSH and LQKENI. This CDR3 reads CASSPHSGPLSSYEQYF. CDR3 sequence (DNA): TGTGCCAGCTCGCCCCATAGCGGGCCGTTAAGTTCCTACGAGCAGTACTTC. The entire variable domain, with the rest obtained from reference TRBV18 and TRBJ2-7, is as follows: NAGVMQNPRHLVRRRGQEARLRCSPMKGHSHVYWYRQLPEEGLKFMVYLQKENIIDESGMPKERFSAEFPKEGPSILRIQQVVRGDSAAYFCASSPHSGPLSSYEQYFGPGTRLTVT.

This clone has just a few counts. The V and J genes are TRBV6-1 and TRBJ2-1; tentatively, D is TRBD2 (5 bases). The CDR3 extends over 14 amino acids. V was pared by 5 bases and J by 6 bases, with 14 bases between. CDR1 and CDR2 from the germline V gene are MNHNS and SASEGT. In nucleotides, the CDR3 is TGTGCCAGCAGTCCCGAGGGCCGTATCAATGAGCAGTTCTTC. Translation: CASSPEGRINEQFF.

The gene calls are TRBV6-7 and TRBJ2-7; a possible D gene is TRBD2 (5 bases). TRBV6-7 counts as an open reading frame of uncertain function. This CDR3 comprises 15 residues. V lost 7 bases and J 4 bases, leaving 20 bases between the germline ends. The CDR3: CASTPRGNPSYEQYF. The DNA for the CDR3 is TGTGCCAGCACCCCCCGGGGTAATCCATCTTACGAGCAGTACTTC.

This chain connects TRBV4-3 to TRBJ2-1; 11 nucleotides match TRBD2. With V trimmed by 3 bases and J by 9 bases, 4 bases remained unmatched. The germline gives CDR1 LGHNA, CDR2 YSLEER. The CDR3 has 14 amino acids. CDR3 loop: CASSQGLAACEQFF. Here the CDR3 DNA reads TGCGCCAGCAGCCAGGGACTAGCGGCCTGTGAGCAGTTCTTC.

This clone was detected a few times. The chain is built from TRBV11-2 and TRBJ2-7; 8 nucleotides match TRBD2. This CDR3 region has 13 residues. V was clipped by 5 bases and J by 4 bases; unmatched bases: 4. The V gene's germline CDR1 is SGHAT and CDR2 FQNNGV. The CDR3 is CASSPGTSYEQYF. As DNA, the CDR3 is TGTGCCAGCAGCCCCGGGACTAGTTACGAGCAGTACTTC.

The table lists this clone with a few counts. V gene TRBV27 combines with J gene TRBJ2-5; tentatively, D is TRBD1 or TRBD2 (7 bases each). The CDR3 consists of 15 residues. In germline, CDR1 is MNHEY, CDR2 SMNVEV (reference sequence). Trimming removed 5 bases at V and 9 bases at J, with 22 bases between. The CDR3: CASSPGQLLGGAQYF. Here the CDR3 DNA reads TGTGCCAGCAGTCCGGGACAGCTTCTAGGGGGGGCCCAGTACTTC.

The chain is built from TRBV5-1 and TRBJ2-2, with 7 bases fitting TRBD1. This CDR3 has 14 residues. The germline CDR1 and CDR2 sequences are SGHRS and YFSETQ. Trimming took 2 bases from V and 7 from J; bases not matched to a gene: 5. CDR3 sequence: CASSLQGIIGELFF. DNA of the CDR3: TGCGCCAGCAGCTTACAGGGGATTATCGGGGAGCTGTTTTTT. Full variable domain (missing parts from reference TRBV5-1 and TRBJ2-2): KAGVTQTPRYLIKTRGQQVTLSCSPISGHRSVSWYQQTPGQGLQFLFEYFSETQRNKGNFPGRFSGRQFSNSRSEMNVSTLELGDSALYLCASSLQGIIGELFFGEGSRLTVL.

The CDR3 spells CASRKQGNLGPEAFF. DNA for the CDR3: TGTGCCAGTAGAAAACAGGGGAATTTGGGCCCTGAAGCTTTCTTT. This chain links TRBV19 with TRBJ1-1; 7 positions agree with TRBD1. The CDR3 loop spans 15 amino acids. Germline CDR1 and CDR2: LNHDA and SQIVND (reference sequence). V lost 6 bases and J lost 6; bases outside the gene matches: 13.

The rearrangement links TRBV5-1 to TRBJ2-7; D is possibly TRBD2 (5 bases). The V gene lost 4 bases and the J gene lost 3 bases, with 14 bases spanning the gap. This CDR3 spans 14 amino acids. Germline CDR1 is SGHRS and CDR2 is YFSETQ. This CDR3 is CASSPSGYNYEQYF. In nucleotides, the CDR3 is TGCGCCAGCAGCCCATCGGGATACAACTACGAGCAGTACTTC.

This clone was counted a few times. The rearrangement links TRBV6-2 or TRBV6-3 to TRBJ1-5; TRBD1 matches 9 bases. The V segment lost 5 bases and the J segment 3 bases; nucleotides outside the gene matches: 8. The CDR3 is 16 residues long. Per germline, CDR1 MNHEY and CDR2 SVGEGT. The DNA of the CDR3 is TGTGCCAGCAGTCCCACCGGGACAGGGATCAATCAGCCCCAGCATTTT. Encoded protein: CASSPTGTGINQPQHF.

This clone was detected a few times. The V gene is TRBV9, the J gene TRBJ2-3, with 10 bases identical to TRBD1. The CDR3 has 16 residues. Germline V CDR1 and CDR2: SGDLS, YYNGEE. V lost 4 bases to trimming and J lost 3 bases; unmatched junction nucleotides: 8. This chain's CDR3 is CASSPNTGQGTDTQYF. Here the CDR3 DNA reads TGTGCCAGCAGCCCTAACACGGGACAGGGGACAGATACGCAGTATTTT.

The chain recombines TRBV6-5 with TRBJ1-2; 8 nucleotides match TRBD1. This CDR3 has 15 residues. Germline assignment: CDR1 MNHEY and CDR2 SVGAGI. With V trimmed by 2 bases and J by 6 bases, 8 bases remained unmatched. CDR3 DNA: TGTGCCAGCAGTTACGGGCAGGGGGCGTACGATGGCTACACCTTC. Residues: CASSYGQGAYDGYTF.

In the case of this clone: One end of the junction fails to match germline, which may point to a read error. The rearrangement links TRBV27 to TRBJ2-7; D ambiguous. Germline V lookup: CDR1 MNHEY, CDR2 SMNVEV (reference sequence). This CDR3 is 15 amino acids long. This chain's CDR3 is CASSLSWGPGYDQYF. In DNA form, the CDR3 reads TGTGCCAGCAGTTTATCCTGGGGTCCCGGATACGATCAGTACTTC.

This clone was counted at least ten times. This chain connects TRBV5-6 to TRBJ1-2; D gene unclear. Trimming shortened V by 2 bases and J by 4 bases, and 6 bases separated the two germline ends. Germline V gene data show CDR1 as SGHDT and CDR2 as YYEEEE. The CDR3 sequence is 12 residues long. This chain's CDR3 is CASSLEAYGYTF. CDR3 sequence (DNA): TGTGCCAGCAGCTTAGAAGCCTATGGCTACACCTTC.

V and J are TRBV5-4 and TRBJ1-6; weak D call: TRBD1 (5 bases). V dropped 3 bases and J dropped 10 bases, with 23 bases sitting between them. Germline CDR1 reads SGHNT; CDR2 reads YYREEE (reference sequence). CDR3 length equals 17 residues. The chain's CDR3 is CASSSEGVALLNSPLHF. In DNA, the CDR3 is TGTGCCAGCAGCTCGGAAGGGGTAGCCCTCCTTAACTCACCCCTCCACTTT.

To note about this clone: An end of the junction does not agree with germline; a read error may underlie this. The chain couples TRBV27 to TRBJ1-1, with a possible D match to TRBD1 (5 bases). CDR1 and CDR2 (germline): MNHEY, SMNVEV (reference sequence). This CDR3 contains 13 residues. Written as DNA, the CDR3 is TGTGCCAGCAGCTTATGGGGGATCCCTGAAGCTTTCTTT. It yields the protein CASSLWGIPEAFF.

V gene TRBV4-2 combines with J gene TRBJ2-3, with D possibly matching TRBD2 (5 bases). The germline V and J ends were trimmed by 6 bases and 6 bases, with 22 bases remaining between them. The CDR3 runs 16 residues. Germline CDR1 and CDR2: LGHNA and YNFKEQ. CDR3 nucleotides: TGTGCCAGCAGGGGCGGGCGGGTCGGAGCGGAGGATACGCAGTATTTT. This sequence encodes CASRGGRVGAEDTQYF.